A single sample gave rise to the 9 T cell receptor beta chains below, sequenced in a study of blood T cell repertoires in COVID-19. The method was immunoSEQ multiplex PCR; TCRdb's version includes in-frame clones alone and lacks a portion of them. This sample has 150,000 to 180,000 clones; approximately 79% occur once, and the top ten carry around 7.7%. The specimen was PBMCs or T cells enriched from blood (not recorded which). These receptors were taken from a man aged 50 to 59 who had recovered from COVID-19.

This chain links TRBV5-1 with TRBJ2-7; D is undetermined. CDR1 is SGHRS, CDR2 YFSETQ, per germline. V lost 0 bases and J lost 3, with 7 bases in between. The CDR3 is 13 amino acids. In DNA, the CDR3 is TGCGCCAGCAGCTTGGCCGCGGACTACGAGCAGTACTTC. Translation: CASSLAADYEQYF.

The rearrangement links TRBV6-5 to TRBJ1-2, with a possible D match to TRBD1 (5 bases). V shed 8 bases and J shed 3 bases, with 16 bases lying between them. Germline V gives CDR1 MNHEY, CDR2 SVGAGI. This CDR3 has 14 amino acids. This chain's CDR3 is CASLTGRGYYGYTF. Written as DNA, the CDR3 is TGTGCCAGCCTGACTGGAAGGGGATACTATGGCTACACCTTC.

This sequence joins TRBV2 and TRBJ1-2; maybe TRBD1 (6 bases). CDR1 is SNHLY and CDR2 is FYNNEI in the germline V gene. The CDR3 sequence is 13 residues long. Trimming removed 4 bases from V and 4 bases from J, with 10 bases in between. Here the CDR3 reads CASSVTGTYGYTF. CDR3 in DNA: TGTGCCAGCAGTGTAACAGGGACCTATGGCTACACCTTC. Based on the CDR3 plus reference TRBV2 and TRBJ1-2, the full variable domain is EPEVTQTPSHQVTQMGQEVILRCVPISNHLYFYWYRQILGQKVEFLVSFYNNEISEKSEIFDDQFSVERPDGSNFTLKIRSTKLEDSAMYFCASSVTGTYGYTFGSGTRLTVV.

The rearrangement links TRBV12-3 or TRBV12-4 to TRBJ2-7; TRBD1 matches 9 bases. The CDR3 consists of 13 residues. With V trimmed by 1 base and J by 6 bases, 1 base remained unmatched. In nucleotides, the CDR3 is TGTGCCAGCAGTTTAGGGGACAGGGTCGAGCAGTACTTC. Amino acid sequence: CASSLGDRVEQYF.

The chain couples TRBV11-2 to TRBJ2-4; TRBD1 aligns across 10 bases. V lost 1 base to trimming and J lost 6 bases; unmatched junction nucleotides: 3. CDR3 length equals 15 residues. The germline CDR1 and CDR2 sequences are SGHAT and FQNNGV. CDR3: CASSLGWTGGNIQYF. DNA for the CDR3: TGTGCCAGCAGCTTAGGTTGGACAGGGGGAAACATTCAGTACTTC.

The chain uses TRBV11-3 and TRBJ2-1; the D is unclear. The CDR3 spans 15 residues. The V end was cut by 3 bases, the J end by 1 base, with 10 bases between. The germline V gene has CDR1 SGHNT and CDR2 YENEEA. The CDR3 here is CASSFHVTSYNEQFF. CDR3 sequence (DNA): TGTGCCAGCAGCTTCCATGTGACTTCCTACAATGAGCAGTTCTTC.

The V and J genes are TRBV5-1 and TRBJ2-1; 8 bases align to TRBD2. Germline V gene lookup returns CDR1 SGHRS and CDR2 YFSETQ. The CDR3 is made up of 16 amino acids. The junction had 7 bases not matched to a gene; V was cut back by 0 bases and J by 5 bases. Here the CDR3 reads CASSLVAGGRNNEQFF. The CDR3 region has the DNA TGCGCCAGCAGCTTGGTTGCGGGGGGCCGGAACAATGAGCAGTTCTTC. The full variable domain, with the rest looked up from reference TRBV5-1 and TRBJ2-1, is KAGVTQTPRYLIKTRGQQVTLSCSPISGHRSVSWYQQTPGQGLQFLFEYFSETQRNKGNFPGRFSGRQFSNSRSEMNVSTLELGDSALYLCASSLVAGGRNNEQFFGPGTRLTVL.

The J gene is TRBJ1-6, the V gene TRBV5-1; D is ambiguous. The length of the CDR3 is 15 residues. V was pared by 0 bases and J by 3 bases, with 7 bases between. Germline-derived CDR1 and CDR2 are SGHRS and YFSETQ. CDR3 loop: CASSLGGRYNSPLHF. The CDR3 coding sequence is TGCGCCAGCAGCTTGGGAGGGCGCTATAATTCACCCCTCCACTTT.

This clone was detected only a few times. The rearrangement links TRBV19 to TRBJ2-7; D possibly corresponds to TRBD1 (6 bases). CDR1 LNHDA and CDR2 SQIVND come from the germline V gene (reference sequence). The CDR3 spans 15 residues. V was clipped by 3 bases and J by 6 bases, with 18 bases between them. The CDR3 sequence is CASSIDRRTAGEQYF. As DNA, the CDR3 is TGTGCCAGTAGTATTGACCGAAGGACAGCCGGCGAGCAGTACTTC.